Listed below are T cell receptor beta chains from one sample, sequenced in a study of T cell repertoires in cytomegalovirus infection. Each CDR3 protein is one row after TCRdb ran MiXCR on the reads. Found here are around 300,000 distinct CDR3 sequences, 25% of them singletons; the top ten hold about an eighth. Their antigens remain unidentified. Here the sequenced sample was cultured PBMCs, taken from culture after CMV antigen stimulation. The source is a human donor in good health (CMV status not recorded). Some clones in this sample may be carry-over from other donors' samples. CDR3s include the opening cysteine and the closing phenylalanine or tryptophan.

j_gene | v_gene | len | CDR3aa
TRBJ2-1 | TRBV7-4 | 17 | CASSSPVPSGPYNEQFF
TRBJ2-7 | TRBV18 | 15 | CASSPQRDGTYEQYF
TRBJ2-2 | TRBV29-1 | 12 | CSGGFAAGELFF
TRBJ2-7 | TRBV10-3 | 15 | CAIGAGDGGFNEQYF
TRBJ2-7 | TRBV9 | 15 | CASSPAGTGVAEQYF
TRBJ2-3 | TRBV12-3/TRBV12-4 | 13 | CASSWQGVGTQYF
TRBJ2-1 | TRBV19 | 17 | CASSAYGTPTNYNEQFF
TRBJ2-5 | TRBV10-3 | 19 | CAISELLSPGAGPQETQYF
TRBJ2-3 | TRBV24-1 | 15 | CATSDPTAITDTQYF
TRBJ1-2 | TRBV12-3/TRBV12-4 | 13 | CASTQRQEEFIAF
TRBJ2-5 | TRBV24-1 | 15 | CATSDSSRGEETQYF
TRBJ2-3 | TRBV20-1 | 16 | CSARDWGSPSTDTQYF
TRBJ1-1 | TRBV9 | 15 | CASRPARGSYTEAFF